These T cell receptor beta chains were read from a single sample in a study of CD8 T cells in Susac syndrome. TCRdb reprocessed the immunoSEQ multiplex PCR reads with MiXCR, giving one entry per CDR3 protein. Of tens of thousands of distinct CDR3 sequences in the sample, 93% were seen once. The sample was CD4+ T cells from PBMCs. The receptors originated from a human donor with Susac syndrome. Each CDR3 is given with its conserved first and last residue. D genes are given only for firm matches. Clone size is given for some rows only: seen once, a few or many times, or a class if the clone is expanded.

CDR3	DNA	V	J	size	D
CSAARGTTDTQYF	TGCAGTGCTGCGAGGGGCACCACAGATACGCAGTATTTT	TRBV20-1	TRBJ2-3	-	-
CASSGSQNYYGYTF	TGTGCCAGCAGTGGGTCTCAGAACTACTATGGCTACACCTTC	TRBV6-1	TRBJ1-2	-	-
CASSINGDDGYTF	TGTGCCAGTAGTATAAACGGAGACGATGGCTACACCTTC	TRBV19	TRBJ1-2	-	-
CASSLGKQETQYF	TGTGCCAGCAGCTTAGGAAAGCAAGAGACCCAGTACTTC	TRBV7-2	TRBJ2-5	-	-
CASSFFGSFYGYTF	TGTGCCAGCAGTTTTTTTGGTAGTTTCTATGGCTACACCTTC	TRBV12-3/TRBV12-4	TRBJ1-2	-	-
CASSPMNIFKDPEAFF	TGTGCCAGCAGCCCGATGAACATCTTTAAGGACCCTGAAGCTTTCTTT	TRBV14	TRBJ1-1	-	-
CASSLTGTSGGTDTQYF	TGTGCCAGCAGCTTAACCGGGACTAGCGGGGGAACAGATACGCAGTATTTT	TRBV7-3	TRBJ2-3	-	TRBD2
CASSLGLSEYF	TGTGCCAGCAGTTTGGGACTGTCTGAGTACTTC	TRBV28	TRBJ2-7	-	-
CSVRDSDYEQYF	TGCAGCGTTCGGGACAGCGACTACGAGCAGTACTTC	TRBV29-1	TRBJ2-7	-	TRBD1
CASSPGGGWSNQPQHF	TGTGCCAGCAGCCCCGGGGGGGGCTGGAGCAATCAGCCCCAGCATTTT	TRBV6-1	TRBJ1-5	-	-
CASSLYRGSFEETQYF	TGTGCCAGCAGTTTATATCGAGGAAGCTTTGAAGAGACCCAGTACTTC	TRBV12-3/TRBV12-4	TRBJ2-5	-	-
CASSLEGQGSSYEQYF	TGTGCCAGCAGTCTCGAAGGACAGGGATCATCCTACGAGCAGTACTTC	TRBV28	TRBJ2-7	-	TRBD1
CASSFDPREELFF	TGTGCCAGCAGTTTCGATCCTCGGGAGGAACTGTTTTTT	TRBV12-3/TRBV12-4	TRBJ2-2	-	TRBD2
CSAIWTGSYEQYF	TGCAGTGCTATCTGGACAGGCTCCTACGAGCAGTACTTC	TRBV20-1	TRBJ2-7	-	TRBD1
CASGTRGTGSYEQYF	TGTGCCAGCGGAACGAGGGGTACGGGCTCCTACGAGCAGTACTTC	TRBV6-2/TRBV6-3	TRBJ2-7	-	-
CASSKERLAGSTDTQYF	TGTGCCAGCAGCAAAGAGCGGCTAGCGGGGAGCACAGATACGCAGTATTTT	TRBV3-1	TRBJ2-3	-	TRBD2
CASSQQRRKGNTEAFF	TGTGCCAGCAGCCAGCAGAGACGAAAAGGGAACACTGAAGCTTTCTTT	TRBV14	TRBJ1-1	-	-
CSAPGLAGKSLHEQYF	TGCAGTGCGCCCGGACTAGCGGGGAAGAGTCTACACGAGCAGTACTTC	TRBV20-1	TRBJ2-7	-	TRBD2
CASSLGQGAEAFF	TGCGCCAGCAGCTTGGGACAGGGAGCTGAAGCTTTCTTT	TRBV5-1	TRBJ1-1	-	TRBD1
CASSQRGVNTEAFF	TGTGCCAGCAGCCAACGAGGGGTGAACACTGAAGCTTTCTTT	TRBV4-2	TRBJ1-1	-	-
CASSLAPFGGDRLYNEQFF	TGTGCCAGCAGCTTAGCGCCGTTTGGGGGGGACAGGCTCTACAATGAGCAGTTCTTC	TRBV11-1	TRBJ2-1	-	-
CASSDPRGNTEAFF	TGTGCCAGCAGTGACCCCAGGGGTAACACTGAAGCTTTCTTT	TRBV6-2/TRBV6-3	TRBJ1-1	-	-
CASSFSLNNEQFF	TGTGCCAGCAGTTTTAGCTTGAACAATGAGCAGTTCTTC	TRBV12-3/TRBV12-4	TRBJ2-1	-	-
CATSKGQGAVWETQYF	TGTGCCACCAGCAAAGGACAGGGGGCCGTCTGGGAGACCCAGTACTTC	TRBV15	TRBJ2-5	-	TRBD1
CASSTGTGGYGYTF	TGTGCCAGCTCAACAGGGACAGGGGGCTATGGCTACACCTTC	TRBV18	TRBJ1-2	-	TRBD1
CASSEKGQGQGYTF	TGTGCCAGCAGTGAGAAGGGACAGGGGCAAGGCTACACCTTC	TRBV2	TRBJ1-2	-	TRBD1
CASSSAGLQSGANVLTF	TGTGCCAGCAGTTCTGCAGGGCTACAGTCTGGGGCCAACGTCCTGACTTTC	TRBV28	TRBJ2-6	-	-
CASGLVPLGTVIYGYTF	TGTGCTAGTGGTTTGGTACCCCTTGGGACGGTGATCTATGGCTACACCTTC	TRBV12-5	TRBJ1-2	-	-
CASSHQGDTQYF	TGCGCCAGCAGCCACCAAGGAGATACGCAGTATTTT	TRBV4-1	TRBJ2-3	-	-
CASRTLAGAVEETQYF	TGTGCCAGCAGAACATTGGCGGGGGCTGTGGAAGAGACCCAGTACTTC	TRBV6-2/TRBV6-3	TRBJ2-5	-	-
CASSFQGIQPQHF	TGTGCCAGCAGCTTCCAGGGTATTCAGCCCCAGCATTTT	TRBV5-6	TRBJ1-5	-	-
CASSDVKGWTGGGTEAFF	TGTGCCAGCAGTGACGTAAAAGGGTGGACAGGGGGAGGCACTGAAGCTTTCTTT	TRBV6-1	TRBJ1-1	-	TRBD1
CATRDTGAQTGELFF	TGTGCCACCAGAGACACAGGGGCGCAGACCGGGGAGCTGTTTTTT	TRBV24-1	TRBJ2-2	-	TRBD1
CASSTGQDYGYTF	TGTGCCAGCAGCACGGGACAGGACTATGGCTACACCTTC	TRBV9	TRBJ1-2	-	TRBD1
CSARKGGTVMNTEAFF	TGCAGTGCTCGAAAAGGCGGGACAGTCATGAACACTGAAGCTTTCTTT	TRBV20-1	TRBJ1-1	-	TRBD1
CASSLQGSYGNEQFF	TGCGCCAGCAGCTTACAGGGCTCGTATGGCAATGAGCAGTTCTTC	TRBV5-1	TRBJ2-1	-	-
CASSLVSRNTGELFF	TGCGCCAGCAGCTTGGTCAGTAGGAACACCGGGGAGCTGTTTTTT	TRBV5-1	TRBJ2-2	few	-
CASSLGLGQRYGYTF	TGTGCCAGCAGCTTAGGATTGGGACAGCGCTATGGCTACACCTTC	TRBV13	TRBJ1-2	-	TRBD1
CASSRTSGGAVTDTQYF	TGTGCCAGCAGCCGAACTAGCGGGGGGGCCGTGACAGATACGCAGTATTTT	TRBV9	TRBJ2-3	few	TRBD2
CSARVGARDTGELFF	TGCAGTGCTAGGGTGGGCGCCCGTGACACCGGGGAGCTGTTTTTT	TRBV20-1	TRBJ2-2	-	-
CASTPGANVYEQYF	TGTGCCAGCACCCCAGGAGCGAATGTCTACGAGCAGTACTTC	TRBV2	TRBJ2-7	-	-
CSVRDGTYEQYF	TGCAGCGTTCGGGACGGCACCTACGAGCAGTACTTC	TRBV29-1	TRBJ2-7	-	-
CATSRDIFGTGYSGNTIYF	TGTGCCACCAGCAGAGATATTTTCGGGACAGGCTACTCTGGAAACACCATATATTTT	TRBV15	TRBJ1-3	-	TRBD1
CASSVVPLSAGSFNYGYTF	TGTGCCAGCAGCGTAGTGCCCTTGTCAGCCGGCTCTTTTAACTATGGCTACACCTTC	TRBV9	TRBJ1-2	-	-
CASSQAIEQTQYF	TGTGCCAGCAGCCAAGCGATCGAACAGACCCAGTACTTC	TRBV3-1	TRBJ2-5	-	-
CASSFKVFSLTYEQYF	TGTGCCAGCAGTTTTAAGGTTTTTAGCTTAACCTACGAGCAGTACTTC	TRBV28	TRBJ2-7	-	-
CASSLNPPGTADTQYF	TGTGCCAGCAGCTTAAATCCCCCCGGGACAGCAGATACGCAGTATTTT	TRBV7-8	TRBJ2-3	-	TRBD1
CASSQDRRNAYEQYF	TGTGCCAGCAGCCAAGATCGGAGGAATGCCTACGAGCAGTACTTC	TRBV3-1	TRBJ2-7	-	-